This T cell receptor (beta chain) is drawn from a study of response to subunit inactivated influenza vaccine. MiXCR, applied by TCRdb to the RT-PCR reads, yields one record per CDR3 protein. The table has about 650,000 distinct CDR3 sequences, around 15% seen once; the top ten hold less than 9%. This clonotype was observed at least ten times. This receptor was identified in a man in his fifties who received an inactivated influenza vaccine. Source: PBMCs from blood, taken 14 to 15 days before vaccination.

CDR3 nucleotides: TGTGCCAGCAGTTTGGGTGCCCCTGAAGCTTTCTTT. It encodes CASSLGAPEAFF. The chain links TRBV12-3 or TRBV12-4 to TRBJ1-1; D not resolved. The CDR3 is made up of 12 amino acids. V lost 3 bases and J 6 bases, leaving 8 bases between the germline ends.